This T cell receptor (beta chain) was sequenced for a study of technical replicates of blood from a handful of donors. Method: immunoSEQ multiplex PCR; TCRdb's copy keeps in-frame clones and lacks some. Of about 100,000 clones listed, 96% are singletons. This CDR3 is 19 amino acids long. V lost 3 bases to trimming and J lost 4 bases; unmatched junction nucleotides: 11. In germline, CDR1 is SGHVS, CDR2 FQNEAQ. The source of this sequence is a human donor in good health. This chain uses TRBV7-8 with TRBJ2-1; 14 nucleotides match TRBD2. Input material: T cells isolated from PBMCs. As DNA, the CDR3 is TGTGCCAGCAGCTTGTCCGGGACTAGCGGGAGAGGGGGATACAATGAGCAGTTCTTC. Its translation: CASSLSGTSGRGGYNEQFF. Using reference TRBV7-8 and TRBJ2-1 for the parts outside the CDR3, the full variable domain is GAGVSQSPRYKVAKRGQDVALRCDPISGHVSLFWYQQALGQGPEFLTYFQNEAQLDKSGLPSDRFFAERPEGSVSTLKIQRTQQEDSAVYLCASSLSGTSGRGGYNEQFFGPGTRLTVL.